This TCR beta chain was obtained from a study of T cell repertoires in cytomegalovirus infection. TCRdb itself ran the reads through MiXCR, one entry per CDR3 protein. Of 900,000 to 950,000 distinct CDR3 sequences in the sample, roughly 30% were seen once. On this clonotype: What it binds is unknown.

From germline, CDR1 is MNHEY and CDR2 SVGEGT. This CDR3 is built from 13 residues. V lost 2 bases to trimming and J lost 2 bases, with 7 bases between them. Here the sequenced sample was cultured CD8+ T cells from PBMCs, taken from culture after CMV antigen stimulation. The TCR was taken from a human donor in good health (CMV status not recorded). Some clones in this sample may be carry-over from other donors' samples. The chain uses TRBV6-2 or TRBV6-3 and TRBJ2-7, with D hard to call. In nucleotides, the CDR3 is TGTGCCAGCAGTTACGACGTCCCCTACGAGCAGTACGTC. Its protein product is CASSYDVPYEQYV.